This T cell receptor (beta chain) was recorded in a study of blood T cell repertoires in COVID-19. Across the study: Acute and convalescent COVID-19 specimens originated in the United States, Italy and Spain. Sources were T cells, B-cell-depleted T cells, or PBMCs; the material itself was cDNA or gDNA.

CDR3 length equals 14 residues. From germline, CDR1 is MNHEY and CDR2 SVGAGI. The germline V and J ends were trimmed by 6 bases and 13 bases, with 19 bases remaining between them. A COVID-19 case had been met by exposed participants during the 2 weeks before study entry. This clone occurred once. Per the authors' pipeline: Estimated nucleated cell counts came from reference gene primer amplification. Sequencing used immunoSEQ multiplex PCR; TCRdb keeps in-frame clones, though not all of them. That table is the source of V, J and clone size, and D and trimming were worked out from the DNA. The top ten clones hold roughly 15% of a sample with about 220,000 clones, nearly 90% of them seen once.

The specimen was PBMCs or T cells enriched from blood (not recorded which). The sequence came from a man aged 25-45 years who had been exposed to COVID-19. The J gene is TRBJ1-6, the V gene TRBV6-5; D possibly corresponds to TRBD1 (5 bases). The CDR3 reads CASRGIRVGFPLHF. Here the CDR3 DNA reads TGTGCCAGCAGAGGTATCAGGGTGGGCTTCCCCCTCCACTTT.